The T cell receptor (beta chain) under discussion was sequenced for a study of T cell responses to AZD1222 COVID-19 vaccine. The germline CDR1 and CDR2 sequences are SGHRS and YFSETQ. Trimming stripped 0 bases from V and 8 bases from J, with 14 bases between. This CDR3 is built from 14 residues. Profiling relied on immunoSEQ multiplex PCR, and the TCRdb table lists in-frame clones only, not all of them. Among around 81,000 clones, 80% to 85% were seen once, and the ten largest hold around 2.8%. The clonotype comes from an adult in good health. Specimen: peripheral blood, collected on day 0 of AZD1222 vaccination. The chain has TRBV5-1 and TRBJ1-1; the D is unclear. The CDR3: CASSLAPPSPEAFF. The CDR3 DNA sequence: TGCGCCAGCAGCTTGGCCCCACCATCTCCAGAAGCTTTCTTT.